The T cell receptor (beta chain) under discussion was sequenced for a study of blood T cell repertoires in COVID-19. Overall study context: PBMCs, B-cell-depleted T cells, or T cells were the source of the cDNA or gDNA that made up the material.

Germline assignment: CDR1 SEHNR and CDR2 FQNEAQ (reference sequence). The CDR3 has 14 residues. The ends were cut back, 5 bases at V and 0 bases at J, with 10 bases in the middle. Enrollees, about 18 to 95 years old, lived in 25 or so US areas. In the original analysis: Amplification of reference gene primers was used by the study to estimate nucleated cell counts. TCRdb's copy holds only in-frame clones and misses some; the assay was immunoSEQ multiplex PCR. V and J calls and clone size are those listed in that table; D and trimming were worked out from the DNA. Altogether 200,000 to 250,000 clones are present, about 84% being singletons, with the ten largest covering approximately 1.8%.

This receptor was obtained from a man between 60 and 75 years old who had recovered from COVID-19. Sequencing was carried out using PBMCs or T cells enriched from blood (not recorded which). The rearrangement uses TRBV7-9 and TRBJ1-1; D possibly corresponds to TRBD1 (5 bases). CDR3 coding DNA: TGTGCCAGCAGCACGACAGACATGAACACTGAAGCTTTCTTT. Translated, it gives CASSTTDMNTEAFF.